The 32 T cell receptor beta chains given below trace back to one sample, sequenced in a study of human T cells and chemical hapten exposure. TCRdb re-called the RACE reads through MiXCR, storing one row per CDR3 protein. Of about 54,000 distinct CDR3 sequences in the sample, around 10% are singletons; the top ten hold 1.5% to 2%. Time point indicated: patch test 2, 6 weeks after DPC sensitization. The treatment denotes: therapeutic diphenylcyclopropenone sensitization with weekly scalp DPC. The sample was whole blood, taken in connection with sensitization to the hapten diphenylcyclopropenone (DPC). The receptors derive from a woman aged 45-65 years with alopecia areata. Some clones in this sample may be carry-over from other donors' samples.

This clonotype was recorded many times. The rearrangement uses TRBV2 and TRBJ1-5, with D tentatively TRBD1 (5 bases). Trimming removed 6 bases at V and 7 bases at J, with 13 bases between. Germline CDR1 is SNHLY and CDR2 is FYNNEI. The CDR3 has 13 amino acids. The CDR3 nucleotides are TGTGCCAGCAGGAGGGGTCCGGTCCAGCCCCAGCATTTT. It specifies CASRRGPVQPQHF.

The V gene is TRBV27, the J gene TRBJ2-3; perhaps TRBD2 as D (6 bases). V lost 2 bases, J lost 2 bases, and 17 bases lay in between. CDR3 size: 17 residues. Germline lookup yields CDR1 MNHEY and CDR2 SMNVEV (reference sequence). DNA for the CDR3: TGTGCCAGCAGTTTAAGGTCCCCAGCGGGCGTCACAGATACGCAGTATTTT. This sequence encodes CASSLRSPAGVTDTQYF.

The chain joins TRBV7-6 to TRBJ1-1; tentative D call: TRBD1 (5 bases). V dropped 2 bases and J dropped 4 bases, with 8 bases sitting between them. CDR3 length: 13 residues. The germline CDR1 and CDR2 sequences are SGHVS and FNYEAQ. The CDR3 sequence is CASSLSQVTEAFF. For the CDR3, the DNA is TGTGCCAGCAGCTTATCACAGGTCACTGAAGCTTTCTTT.

This clonotype showed up just a few times. The V gene is TRBV6-5, the J gene TRBJ2-2; tentative D call: TRBD1 (6 bases). V gave up 2 bases and J gave up 5 bases, with 15 bases separating them. The CDR3 length is 16 residues. Per germline, CDR1 MNHEY and CDR2 SVGAGI. As DNA, the CDR3 is TGTGCCAGCAGTTACGGTGGACAGCCGGGGACCGGGGAGCTGTTTTTT. Amino acid sequence: CASSYGGQPGTGELFF.

Only a few counts were recorded for this clonotype. The rearrangement links TRBV11-3 to TRBJ2-2; the D is unclear. Trimming pared 2 bases from V and 7 bases from J, leaving 8 bases between. Per germline, CDR1 SGHNT and CDR2 YENEEA. The CDR3 spans 13 residues. CDR3 protein: CASSLSPSGELFF. Written as DNA, the CDR3 is TGTGCCAGCAGCTTAAGTCCCAGCGGGGAGCTGTTTTTT.

The CDR3 DNA is TGCGCCAGCAGCCTAGCAGGGGGAACTAATGAAAAACTGTTTTTT. Residues: CASSLAGGTNEKLFF. The chain is built from TRBV4-3 and TRBJ1-4; 7 bases map to TRBD1. V dropped 4 bases and J dropped 1; count of bases not matched to a gene: 3. The CDR3 totals 15 residues. The germline gives CDR1 LGHNA, CDR2 YSLEER.

This clonotype was detected ten times or more. In DNA form, the CDR3 reads TGTGCCAGCAGTTCTCGAGTGCAAGGGGGGCCCCAGCATTTT. Its protein is CASSSRVQGGPQHF. The chain couples TRBV6-5 to TRBJ1-5; tentative D call: TRBD1 (6 bases). The CDR3 runs 14 residues. The germline V gene encodes CDR1 MNHEY and CDR2 SVGAGI. V was cut by 4 bases and J by 9 bases, with 16 bases left in between.

This clonotype was observed a few times. This CDR3 reads CSARGSYSGNTIYF. CDR3 nucleotide sequence: TGCAGTGCTAGAGGCAGCTACTCTGGAAACACCATATATTTT. The chain has TRBV20-1 and TRBJ1-3; D remains ambiguous. V was shortened by 1 base and J by 0 bases, with 7 bases between the two germline ends. This CDR3 is built from 14 residues. Germline loops: CDR1 DFQATT, CDR2 SNEGSKA (reference sequence).

The rearrangement links TRBV7-9 to TRBJ2-7; D possibly matches TRBD1 or TRBD2 (5 bases each). Germline V lookup: CDR1 SEHNR, CDR2 FQNEAQ (reference sequence). Trimming left V 5 bases short and J 3 bases short, with 8 bases between. The CDR3 length is 12 residues. CDR3 coding DNA: TGTGCCAGCAGCCGGGACCGCTACGAGCAGTACTTC. Translation gives CASSRDRYEQYF.

V gene TRBV28 combines with J gene TRBJ1-2, with D maybe TRBD1 (5 bases). In germline, CDR1 is MDHEN, CDR2 SYDVKM. V shed 8 bases and J shed 5 bases, with 12 bases lying between them. The CDR3 length is 12 residues. The CDR3 sequence is CASGRGEYGYTF. Written as DNA, the CDR3 is TGTGCCAGCGGACGGGGGGAGTATGGCTACACCTTC.

This clonotype was observed at least ten times. The rearrangement links TRBV5-6 to TRBJ1-1, with D hard to call. The CDR3 totals 13 residues. Deletions cut 0 bases from V and 2 bases from J, with 5 bases between. In germline, CDR1 is SGHDT, CDR2 YYEEEE. CDR3 sequence reads: CASSLAINTEAFF. The CDR3 DNA reads TGTGCCAGCAGCTTGGCCATTAACACTGAAGCTTTCTTT. Full variable domain (missing parts from reference TRBV5-6 and TRBJ1-1): DAGVTQSPTHLIKTRGQQVTLRCSPKSGHDTVSWYQQALGQGPQFIFQYYEEEERQRGNFPDRFSGHQFPNYSSELNVNALLLGDSALYLCASSLAINTEAFFGQGTRLTVV.

Many counts were recorded for this clonotype. This rearrangement joins TRBV12-3 or TRBV12-4 to TRBJ2-7; the D gene is possibly TRBD1 (5 bases). The CDR3 is 14 residues long. Trimming removed 6 bases from V and 6 bases from J, with 18 bases in between. CDR3 nucleotide sequence: TGTGCCAGCAGCCTTACAGGCACCCCTCGCGAGCAGTACTTC. It is translated as CASSLTGTPREQYF.

This clonotype was seen ten or more times. The genes are TRBV20-1 and TRBJ1-3; 7 bases match TRBD1. Per germline, CDR1 DFQATT and CDR2 SNEGSKA (reference sequence). Trimming cost V 6 bases and J 1 base; bases outside gene matches: 12. The CDR3 length is 16 residues. This CDR3 reads CSARGVGFLSGNTIYF. The CDR3, as DNA: TGCAGTGCCAGGGGGGTAGGGTTTTTGTCTGGAAACACCATATATTTT.

This clonotype was seen at least ten times. The chain couples TRBV28 to TRBJ1-4, with a tentative D call TRBD1 (6 bases). V was clipped by 6 bases and J by 8 bases, with 10 bases between them. The germline CDR1 and CDR2 sequences are MDHEN and SYDVKM. CDR3 size: 12 residues. CDR3 sequence: CASRSTGEKLFF. CDR3 bases: TGTGCCAGCAGATCGACAGGCGAAAAACTGTTTTTT.

This clonotype was counted between two and nine times. This rearrangement joins TRBV3-1 to TRBJ2-3; 8 bases fit TRBD2. From germline, CDR1 is LGHDT and CDR2 YNNKEL (reference sequence). The CDR3 consists of 17 residues. The V gene end was trimmed by 0 bases and the J gene end by 1 base; junction bases not matched to a gene: 6. The CDR3 sequence is CASSQDMRRGGTDTQYF. Here the CDR3 DNA reads TGTGCCAGCAGCCAAGATATGCGGCGGGGGGGCACAGATACGCAGTATTTT.

This clonotype came up many times. The chain employs TRBV10-1 and TRBJ1-6; 7 bases align to TRBD1. Germline CDR1 WNHNN, CDR2 SYGVQD (reference sequence). CDR3 size: 13 residues. The V gene end was trimmed by 5 bases and the J gene end by 9 bases; junction bases not matched to a gene: 4. The CDR3, as DNA: TGCGCCAGCAGTCGGGACAGTAGTTCACCCCTCCACTTT. As protein: CASSRDSSSPLHF.

The CDR3 here is CASSYSTGKETQYF. The DNA for the CDR3 is TGTGCCAGCAGTTACTCGACAGGGAAAGAGACCCAGTACTTC. V is TRBV6-5 and J is TRBJ2-5; 7 bases align to TRBD1. Germline CDR1 reads MNHEY; CDR2 reads SVGAGI. CDR3 length equals 14 residues. V trimming: 0 bases; J trimming: 3 bases; junction bases outside the gene matches: 1.

The gene calls are TRBV9 and TRBJ1-6; TRBD1 agrees at 7 bases. From germline, CDR1 is SGDLS and CDR2 YYNGEE. J gave up 7 bases and V 0 bases, and 4 bases lay outside the gene matches. CDR3 size: 15 residues. CDR3 DNA: TGTGCCAGCAGCGTAGATGAGGGGGCAAATTCACCCCTCCACTTT. Residues: CASSVDEGANSPLHF.

This clonotype was seen at least ten times. The chain joins TRBV28 to TRBJ1-2; D may be TRBD1 (5 bases). The CDR3 is made up of 14 amino acids. Germline V gene sequence: CDR1 MDHEN, CDR2 SYDVKM. V was shortened by 5 bases and J by 4 bases, with 14 bases between the two germline ends. CDR3 residues: CASSQTPDTYGYTF. The CDR3 DNA reads TGTGCCAGCAGTCAAACTCCGGACACCTATGGCTACACCTTC.

This clonotype was observed many times. This chain connects TRBV12-3 or TRBV12-4 to TRBJ2-5, with D unresolved. This CDR3 spans 11 amino acids. V was pared by 5 bases and J by 5 bases, with 6 bases between. This chain's CDR3 is CASSPRETQYF. CDR3 bases: TGTGCCAGCAGTCCGAGGGAGACCCAGTACTTC.

This clonotype was counted ten times or more. V gene TRBV24-1 combines with J gene TRBJ1-2, with 7 positions matching TRBD1. CDR1 is KGHDR and CDR2 is SFDVKD in the germline V gene. V lost 5 bases to trimming and J lost 0 bases; unmatched junction nucleotides: 17. This CDR3 has 19 amino acids. CDR3 in amino acids: CATSGPAGRDSQTNYGYTF. CDR3 DNA: TGTGCCACCAGTGGCCCGGCCGGACGGGACAGCCAGACTAACTATGGCTACACCTTC.

This clonotype was picked up many times. The chain is built from TRBV7-9 and TRBJ2-3; D remains unclear. The CDR3 spans 11 residues. Germline lookup yields CDR1 SEHNR and CDR2 FQNEAQ (reference sequence). Trimming pared 3 bases from V and 4 bases from J, leaving 2 bases between. The chain's CDR3 is CASSFSDTQYF. The CDR3 nucleotides read TGTGCCAGCAGCTTTTCAGATACGCAGTATTTT.

This clonotype has ten or more counts. J is TRBJ2-2 and V is TRBV14; D remains unclear. Trimming left V 1 base short and J 6 bases short, with 6 bases between. This CDR3 comprises 13 residues. The V gene's germline CDR1 is SGHDN and CDR2 FVKESK. The CDR3 DNA reads as TGTGCCAGCAGCCAAGCCAGCGCCGGGGAGCTGTTTTTT. Translated, it gives CASSQASAGELFF.

This clonotype was recorded a few times. The chain couples TRBV5-5 to TRBJ2-1; D remains ambiguous. Germline V gene sequence: CDR1 SGHKS, CDR2 YYEKEE (reference sequence). Trimming cost V 4 bases and J 1 base, with 12 bases left between them. The CDR3 consists of 15 residues. CDR3 sequence (DNA): TGTGCCAGCAGCGGTGGCATATCATCCTACAATGAGCAGTTCTTC. It yields the protein CASSGGISSYNEQFF.

V and J are TRBV19 and TRBJ1-5; D might be TRBD1 (5 bases). Per the germline V gene, CDR1 is LNHDA and CDR2 is SQIVND (reference sequence). This CDR3 has 15 residues. Trimming pared 3 bases from V and 0 bases from J, leaving 9 bases between. In DNA form, the CDR3 reads TGTGCCAGTAGTATGGGGCCTTATAGCAATCAGCCCCAGCATTTT. Translating gives CASSMGPYSNQPQHF.

V usage is TRBV29-1 and J usage is TRBJ2-5, with D perhaps matching TRBD2 (5 bases). Germline V lookup: CDR1 SQVTM, CDR2 ANQGSEA. V lost 5 bases, J lost 5 bases, and 9 bases lay in between. CDR3 length: 11 residues. The CDR3 coding sequence is TGCAGCGTTTCATCGGGGGAGACCCAGTACTTC. It yields the protein CSVSSGETQYF.

V usage is TRBV7-2 and J usage is TRBJ1-5; D perhaps matches TRBD1 (5 bases). CDR1 SGHTA and CDR2 FQGNSA come from the germline V gene. Deletions cut 1 base from V and 3 bases from J, with 7 bases between. This CDR3 contains 14 residues. CDR3 sequence: CASSLVGVNQPQHF. In DNA, the CDR3 is TGTGCCAGCAGCTTAGTAGGGGTCAATCAGCCCCAGCATTTT.

The sample holds many counts of this clonotype. The chain couples TRBV6-6 to TRBJ1-4, with D possibly matching TRBD1 (5 bases). The V end lost 4 bases, the J end lost 2 bases, and 8 bases lay between the germline ends. Germline CDR1 MNHNY, CDR2 SVGAGI (reference sequence). This CDR3 comprises 14 residues. As DNA, the CDR3 is TGTGCCAGCAGTTCCGGGGGGACTAATGAAAAACTGTTTTTT. Translating gives CASSSGGTNEKLFF.

This chain joins TRBV6-2 or TRBV6-3 and TRBJ2-1; possibly TRBD1 for D (5 bases). The CDR3 is made up of 14 amino acids. V dropped 4 bases and J dropped 4 bases, with 11 bases sitting between them. Germline CDR1 reads MNHEY; CDR2 reads SVGEGT. Here the CDR3 reads CASSFHDRYNEQFF. The CDR3 DNA reads as TGTGCCAGCAGTTTCCATGACAGATACAATGAGCAGTTCTTC.

V gene TRBV7-2 combines with J gene TRBJ2-7; TRBD1 is a possible D gene (7 bases). With 6 bases removed from V and 6 bases from J, the gap between germline ends came to 18 bases. CDR3 length equals 14 residues. Germline V CDR1 and CDR2: SGHTA, FQGNSA. The CDR3 region has the DNA TGTGCCAGCAGTCCGACAGGGAGGCTCGGCGAGCAGTACTTC. As protein: CASSPTGRLGEQYF. The entire variable domain, with the rest obtained from reference TRBV7-2 and TRBJ2-7, is as follows: GAGVSQSPSNKVTEKGKDVELRCDPISGHTALYWYRQSLGQGLEFLIYFQGNSAPDKSGLPSDRFSAERTGGSVSTLTIQRTQQEDSAVYLCASSPTGRLGEQYFGPGTRLTVT.

The table lists this clonotype with a few counts. The chain joins TRBV5-5 to TRBJ2-1, with no clear D. Germline V gene data show CDR1 as SGHKS and CDR2 as YYEKEE (reference sequence). The CDR3 is made up of 14 amino acids. V was pared by 4 bases and J by 2 bases, with 10 bases between. The CDR3 DNA sequence: TGTGCCAGCAGCGCGACTCGGACCTACAATGAGCAGTTCTTC. Amino acids: CASSATRTYNEQFF.

About this clonotype itself: A clone one base away is much larger, so this may be a read error. The V call is TRBV4-1, the J call TRBJ1-5, with D unresolved. The germline V gene has CDR1 MGHRA and CDR2 YSYEKL. This CDR3 spans 11 amino acids. V lost 8 bases and J lost 9, with 11 bases in between. CDR3 in DNA: TGCGCCAGCGGCCCCCGTCTGCCCCAGCATTTT. Translated, it gives CASGPRLPQHF.